The 16 T cell receptor beta chains given below trace back to one sample, sequenced in a study of T cell repertoires in cytomegalovirus infection. These receptors' antigens are unknown. One entry per CDR3 protein results from TCRdb running MiXCR on the reads. This table has 150,000 or so distinct CDR3 sequences, roughly 22% appearing once. The specimen comprised CD8+ T cells from cultured PBMCs, sampled from culture after CMV antigen stimulation. These receptors originate from a human donor in good health (CMV status not recorded). Some clones in this sample may be carry-over from other donors' samples.

There are a few counts of this clonotype. V gene TRBV6-4 combines with J gene TRBJ2-1; 9 bases align to TRBD2. The germline CDR1 and CDR2 sequences are MRHNA and SNTAGT. The CDR3 has 16 amino acids. Losses at the gene ends were 3 bases for V and 7 bases for J; bases not matched to a gene: 10. This chain's CDR3 is CASSEAGGGAMNEQFF. Written as DNA, the CDR3 is TGTGCCAGCAGTGAAGCGGGCGGGGGGGCCATGAATGAGCAGTTCTTC.

The CDR3 DNA sequence: TGTGCCAGCGAGTGGGGGACTAGGTCTCAGCCAGATACGCAGTATTTT. Its translation is CASEWGTRSQPDTQYF. The genes are TRBV28 and TRBJ2-3; 8 bases map to TRBD2. This CDR3 region has 16 residues. V trimming: 8 bases; J trimming: 4 bases; junction bases outside the gene matches: 14. Germline V CDR1 and CDR2: MDHEN, SYDVKM.

This clonotype was detected only a few times. CDR3 in DNA: TGTGCCAGCAGTATGATAAGCTCTACCTTTTACGAGCAGTACTTC. This encodes CASSMISSTFYEQYF. The V and J genes are TRBV27 and TRBJ2-7; no firm D call. Trimming left V 5 bases short and J 4 bases short, with 18 bases between. This CDR3 is 15 amino acids long. The V gene's germline CDR1 is MNHEY and CDR2 SMNVEV (reference sequence).

This clonotype was counted only a few times. The chain joins TRBV7-9 to TRBJ2-1, with 7 bases aligning to TRBD1. The CDR3 sequence is 16 residues long. With 6 bases clipped from V and 2 bases from J, the junction kept 10 bases outside the gene matches. Germline assignment: CDR1 SEHNR and CDR2 FQNEAQ (reference sequence). DNA of the CDR3: TGTGCCAGCAGTCATCCGGGACAGCCCACCTACAATGAGCAGTTCTTC. This translates into CASSHPGQPTYNEQFF.

This clonotype occurred a few times. The chain uses TRBV7-3 and TRBJ1-1, with 7 bases matching TRBD1. Trimming cost V 1 base and J 2 bases; bases outside gene matches: 10. The germline V gene encodes CDR1 SGHTA and CDR2 FQGTGA. CDR3 length: 17 amino acids. CDR3 in DNA: TGTGCCAGCAGCTTAATGAAAGGGGGCTTCTCTAACACTGAAGCTTTCTTT. Its protein product is CASSLMKGGFSNTEAFF.

A few counts support this clonotype. The chain recombines TRBV7-6 with TRBJ2-3; the match to TRBD2 covers 10 bases. V gave up 8 bases and J gave up 5 bases; unmatched junction bases: 7. The CDR3 has 14 amino acids. CDR1 and CDR2 from the germline V gene are SGHVS and FNYEAQ. Written as DNA, the CDR3 is TGTGCCAGCTCCGAGCGGGGGGGAGTAGATACGCAGTATTTT. It encodes CASSERGGVDTQYF.

Only a few counts were recorded for this clonotype. The CDR3 here is CASSPQWDRDWSSGELFF. In nucleotides, the CDR3 is TGTGCCAGCAGTCCCCAATGGGACAGGGATTGGAGTTCCGGGGAGCTGTTTTTT. The V gene is TRBV6-2 or TRBV6-3, the J gene TRBJ2-2; 9 bases map to TRBD1. The length of the CDR3 is 18 residues. Trimming at V came to 5 bases and at J to 6 bases, leaving 16 bases not matched to a gene. In germline, CDR1 is MNHEY, CDR2 SVGEGT.

This chain joins TRBV12-3 or TRBV12-4 and TRBJ2-2; D remains ambiguous. The germline V and J ends were trimmed by 4 bases and 7 bases, with 4 bases remaining between them. The CDR3 is 11 amino acids. The CDR3 coding sequence is TGTGCCAGCAGTTCGGTCGGGGAGCTGTTTTTT. Residues: CASSSVGELFF.

This chain links TRBV7-9 with TRBJ1-2, with a tentative D call TRBD1 (6 bases). CDR1 and CDR2 from the germline V gene are SEHNR and FQNEAQ (reference sequence). V dropped 1 base and J dropped 2 bases, with 11 bases sitting between them. The CDR3 runs to 15 residues. DNA of the CDR3: TGTGCCAGCAGCTTAGGTCCAGGGGACAACTATGGCTACACCTTC. It encodes CASSLGPGDNYGYTF.

The chain has TRBV20-1 and TRBJ2-3, with a weak D call TRBD1 (6 bases). V lost 0 bases and J lost 5, with 15 bases in between. This CDR3 region has 15 residues. Looked up from germline, CDR1 is DFQATT and CDR2 is SNEGSKA (reference sequence). This CDR3 reads CSARDRQAVEDTQYF. The CDR3, as DNA: TGCAGTGCTAGAGACAGACAGGCCGTAGAAGATACGCAGTATTTT.

There are a few counts of this clonotype. The rearrangement uses TRBV7-2 and TRBJ1-2, with a possible D match to TRBD1 (6 bases). The CDR3 length is 14 residues. Germline CDR1 is SGHTA and CDR2 is FQGNSA. Trimming stripped 5 bases from V and 6 bases from J, with 16 bases between. The CDR3 DNA reads TGTGCCAGCAGCCTCAACGGGGGGCTGAATGGCTACACCTTC. This encodes CASSLNGGLNGYTF.

The rearrangement uses TRBV7-9 and TRBJ1-1; D is unresolved. The CDR3 runs to 15 residues. V was trimmed by 5 bases and J by 2 bases, leaving 15 bases between them. CDR1 is SEHNR and CDR2 is FQNEAQ in the germline V gene (reference sequence). CDR3 nucleotides: TGTGCCAGCAGCCCACCGGATGGAGTAAACACTGAAGCTTTCTTT. It translates to CASSPPDGVNTEAFF.

A few counts support this clonotype. V usage is TRBV12-5 and J usage is TRBJ1-1; the D gene is possibly TRBD1 (5 bases). With 8 bases removed from V and 5 bases from J, the gap between germline ends came to 15 bases. The CDR3 is 13 residues long. Per germline, CDR1 LGHNT and CDR2 FRNRAP. The CDR3 sequence: CASSESGRTEAFF. CDR3 sequence (DNA): TGTGCTAGTTCAGAGTCAGGGCGTACTGAAGCTTTCTTT.

CDR3 DNA: TGTGCCAGCAGTGACAGCAGAGAGCAGTTCTTC. This encodes CASSDSREQFF. The V call is TRBV25-1, the J call TRBJ2-1; D gene ambiguous. Deletions cut 3 bases from V and 10 bases from J, with 7 bases between. From germline, CDR1 is MGHDK and CDR2 SYGVNS. This CDR3 is 11 amino acids long.

The chain combines TRBV6-5 with TRBJ2-5, with TRBD1 matching 9 bases. Unmatched junction bases numbered 6, after V lost 6 bases and J lost 4 bases. Germline-derived CDR1 and CDR2 are MNHEY and SVGAGI. CDR3 length equals 14 residues. CDR3 coding DNA: TGTGCCAGCAGACCGGACAGGGGTGCAGAGACCCAGTACTTC. Its protein is CASRPDRGAETQYF.

This clonotype came up a few times. This chain connects TRBV7-8 to TRBJ1-1, with D unclear. Germline V lookup: CDR1 SGHVS, CDR2 FQNEAQ. V was trimmed by 1 base and J by 1 base, leaving 13 bases between them. The CDR3 runs to 16 residues. CDR3 sequence (DNA): TGTGCCAGCAGCTTAGAGGCGGGATTTACGAACACTGAAGCTTTCTTT. Protein product: CASSLEAGFTNTEAFF.